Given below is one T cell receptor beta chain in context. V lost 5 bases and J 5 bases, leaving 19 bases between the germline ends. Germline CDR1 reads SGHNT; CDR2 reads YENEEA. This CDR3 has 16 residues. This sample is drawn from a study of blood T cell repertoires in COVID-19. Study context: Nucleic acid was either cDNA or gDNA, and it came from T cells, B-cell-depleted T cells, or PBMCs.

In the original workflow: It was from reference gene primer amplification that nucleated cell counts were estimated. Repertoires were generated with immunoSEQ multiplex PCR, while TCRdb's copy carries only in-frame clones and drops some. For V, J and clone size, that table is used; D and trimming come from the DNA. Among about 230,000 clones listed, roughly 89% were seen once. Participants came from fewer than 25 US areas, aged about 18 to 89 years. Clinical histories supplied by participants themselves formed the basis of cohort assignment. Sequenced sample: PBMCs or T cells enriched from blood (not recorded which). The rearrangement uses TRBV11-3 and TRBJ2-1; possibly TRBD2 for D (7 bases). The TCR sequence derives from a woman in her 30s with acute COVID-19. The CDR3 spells CASSHLAAGADNEQFF. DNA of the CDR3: TGTGCCAGCAGCCACCTTGCCGCGGGGGCGGACAATGAGCAGTTCTTC.